This T cell receptor beta chain was documented in a study of blood T cells in healthy people across ages (dated by TCRdb to the mid-2010s). For the study in its entirety: In model experiments, template switching captured roughly one uniquely barcoded TCR beta cDNA molecule for every two T cells. The study analyzed two additional independent replicas of 1 million unique cDNA reads from the same blood draw for two donors, one aged 18 to 30 and one aged 80 or older. The study measured age-related changes in TCR beta repertoire diversity using deep sequencing normalized with unique cDNA molecular identifiers. To avoid experimental bias, donors of different ages were spread randomly across the sequencing lanes. Four age groups were formed from the donors: young (average approximately 17 years), middle-aged (around 37), aged (approximately 60) and long-lived (around 80).

Library preparation employed 5' RACE. The run used an Illumina HiSeq 2500. A second roughly 6 to 11 cycle PCR used a sample-barcoded 5' primer and a J-beta primer mix. Each TCR beta cDNA molecule received a unique molecular identifier from a template-switch 5' adaptor carrying 12 random nucleotides. Each sample yielded at least 3 million CDR3-containing paired-end reads. The Mint cDNA synthesis kit, primed by a TRBC-specific oligonucleotide, was used to synthesize first-strand cDNA from all RNA. Following uracil-DNA glycosylase treatment, all cDNA underwent a first 18-cycle PCR with the universal primers M1SS and BC2_uni_R. For the original study's pipeline: For normalization, 1 million high-quality reads were randomly selected from each sample, with every read carrying a distinct molecular identifier. Instead of being binned into consensus sequences, reads that shared molecular identifiers were thrown out. MiTCR, with a Q25 quality threshold and the strictest error-elimination algorithm, was used for CDR3 identification, clonotype clustering and error correction. A nonparametric unseen species model using Euler transformation provided a lower-bound estimate of total TCR beta diversity. Clones were called with MiXCR by TCRdb after fastp trimmed the public reads at Q25, and only in-frame beta chains were retained. Entries that share a CDR3 protein sequence are merged under the most common genes and DNA. In this record, the V and J calls reflect TCRdb's handling and not the investigators' own analysis. This sample comprises about 1.1 million distinct CDR3 sequences, more than 30% of them detected only once. 13% of the sample rests with the top ten.

Based on the germline V gene, the CDR1 and CDR2 sequences are SGHVS and FNYEAQ. CDR3 length: 14 amino acids, cysteine to phenylalanine. Just CDR3 DNA is preserved here, 42 bases in frame from base 1. Deletion took 5 bases off V and 4 bases off J, with a span of 13 bases between the germline ends. Comments on this clonotype: Its antigen is currently not known. No much larger clonotype is one base removed from it; base qualities were not supplied.

The investigation overall reported the following: The CMV infection status of donors was not known, potentially confounding age-related changes in expanded clonotypes. Total diversity estimates from one million sequenced T cells were considered lower bounds and underestimates. Observed TCR beta diversity per million T cells fell roughly linearly with age, and a significant reduction was already apparent by age roughly 40. Because profiling used bulk unsorted PBMCs, naive and antigen-experienced compartments could not be compared conclusively. The long-lived group showed more naive CD4+ T cells, fewer expanded clones and increased TCR diversity than the aged group, suggesting age selection. Observed TCR beta diversity correlated strongly with the percentage of naive T cells measured by flow cytometry.

Systemically healthy Caucasian individuals from Russia, some 40 in total and aged roughly 6 to 100 years, were included as donors. Each donor gave approximately 9.4 milliliters of peripheral blood, drawn into EDTA-treated Vacutainer tubes. Ficoll-Paque density-gradient centrifugation was used to isolate PBMCs, with at least 6.5 million per sample. Total RNA, at least 6 micrograms per sample, was extracted from PBMCs with Trizol reagent. Naive CD45RAhigh/CD27high T cell percentages were measured by flow cytometry on a PBMC aliquot from every donor. The rearrangement joined TRBV7-6 to TRBJ2-3; the D gene is not confidently resolved. The source is a man between 18 and 29 years old in good health. The sample comprised blood. The DNA is as follows: TGTGCCAGCAGCATTCAATTGGTGGCAGATACGCAGTATTTT. Translated, it reads CASSIQLVADTQYF.